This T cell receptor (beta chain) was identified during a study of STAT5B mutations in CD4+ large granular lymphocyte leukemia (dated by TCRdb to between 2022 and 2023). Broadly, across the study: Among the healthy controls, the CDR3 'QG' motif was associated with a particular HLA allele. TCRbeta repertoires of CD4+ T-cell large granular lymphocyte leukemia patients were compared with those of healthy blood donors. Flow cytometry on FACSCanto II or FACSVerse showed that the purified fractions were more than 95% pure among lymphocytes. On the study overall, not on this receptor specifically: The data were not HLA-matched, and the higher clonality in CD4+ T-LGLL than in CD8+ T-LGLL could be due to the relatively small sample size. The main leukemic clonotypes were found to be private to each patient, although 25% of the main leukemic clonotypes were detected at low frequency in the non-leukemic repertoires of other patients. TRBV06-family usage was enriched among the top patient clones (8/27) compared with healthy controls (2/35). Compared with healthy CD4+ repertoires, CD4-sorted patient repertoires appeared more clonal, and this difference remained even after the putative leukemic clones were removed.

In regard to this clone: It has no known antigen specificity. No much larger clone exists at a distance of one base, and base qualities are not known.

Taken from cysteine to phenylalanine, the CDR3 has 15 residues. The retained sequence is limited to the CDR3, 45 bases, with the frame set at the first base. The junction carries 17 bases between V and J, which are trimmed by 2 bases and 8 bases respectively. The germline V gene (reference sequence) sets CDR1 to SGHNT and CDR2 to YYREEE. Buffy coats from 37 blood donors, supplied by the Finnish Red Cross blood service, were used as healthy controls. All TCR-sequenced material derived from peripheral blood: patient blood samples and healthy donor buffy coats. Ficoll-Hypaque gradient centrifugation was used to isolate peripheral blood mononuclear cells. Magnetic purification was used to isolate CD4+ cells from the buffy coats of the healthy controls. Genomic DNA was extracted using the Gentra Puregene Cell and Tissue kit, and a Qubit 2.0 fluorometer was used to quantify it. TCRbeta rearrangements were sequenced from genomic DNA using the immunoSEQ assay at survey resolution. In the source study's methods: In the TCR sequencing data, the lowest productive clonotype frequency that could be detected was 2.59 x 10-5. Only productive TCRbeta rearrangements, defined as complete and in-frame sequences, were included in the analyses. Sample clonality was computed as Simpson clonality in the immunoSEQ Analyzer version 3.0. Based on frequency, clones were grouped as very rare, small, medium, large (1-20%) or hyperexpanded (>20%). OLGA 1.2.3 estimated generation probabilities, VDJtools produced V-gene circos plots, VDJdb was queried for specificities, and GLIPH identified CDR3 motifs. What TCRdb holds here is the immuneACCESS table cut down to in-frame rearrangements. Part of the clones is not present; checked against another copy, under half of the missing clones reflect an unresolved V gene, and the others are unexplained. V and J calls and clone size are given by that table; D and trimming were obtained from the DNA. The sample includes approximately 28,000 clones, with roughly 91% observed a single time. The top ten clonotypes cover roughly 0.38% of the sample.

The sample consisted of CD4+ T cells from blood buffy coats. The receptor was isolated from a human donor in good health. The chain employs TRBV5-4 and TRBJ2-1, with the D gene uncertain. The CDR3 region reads CASSLYSLVGDEQFF. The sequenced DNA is TGTGCCAGCAGCTTATATAGTTTAGTCGGCGATGAGCAGTTCTTC.